Included here is one T cell receptor beta chain sequence, with context. As yet, its antigen is unknown. The data are from a study of vaccination effects on CD4 cells after COVID-19. Expansion of antigen-specific CD4+ T cells with viral peptide pools was carried out by the ViraFEST assay before sequencing. After more than 8 days in culture, the CD4+ T cells were isolated. Two doses of BNT162b2 or mRNA-1273 vaccine were administered to participants. PBMC cultures contained over 1.5 million cells per well, 10 IU/ml IL-2 and roughly 10 ug/ml peptides. The assay was immunoSEQ multiplex PCR, and TCRdb's table has in-frame clones only and misses some. Among some 35,000 clones, around four fifths were seen once, and the ten largest hold about 2%. The clonotype originates from a human donor who received a COVID-19 vaccine. Some clones in this sample may be carry-over from other donors' samples. The material was CD4+ T cells from PBMCs cultured with HCoV-NL63 spike peptides, obtained after COVID-19 vaccination.

The CDR3 spells CASSSGDWTAGQAFF. The CDR3 DNA sequence: TGTGCCAGCAGCTCCGGGGATTGGACAGCCGGTCAAGCTTTCTTT. This chain uses TRBV5-5 with TRBJ1-1, with a tentative D call TRBD1 (6 bases). Germline-derived CDR1 and CDR2 are SGHKS and YYEKEE (reference sequence). There are 15 residues in the CDR3. V lost 3 bases and J 9 bases, leaving 21 bases between the germline ends.